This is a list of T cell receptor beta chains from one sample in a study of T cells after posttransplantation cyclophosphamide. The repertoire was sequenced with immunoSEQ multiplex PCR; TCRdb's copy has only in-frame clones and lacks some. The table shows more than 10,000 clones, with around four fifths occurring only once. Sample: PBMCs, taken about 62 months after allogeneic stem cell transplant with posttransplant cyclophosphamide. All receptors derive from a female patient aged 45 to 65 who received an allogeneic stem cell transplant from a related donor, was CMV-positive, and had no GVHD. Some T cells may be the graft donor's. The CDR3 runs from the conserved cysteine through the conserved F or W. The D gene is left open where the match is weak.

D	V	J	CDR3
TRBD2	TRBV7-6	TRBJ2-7	CASSILTSGSSYEQYF
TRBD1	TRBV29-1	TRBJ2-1	CSAWPGQGYEQFF
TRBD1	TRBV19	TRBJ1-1	CASIKGAGGSVPEAFF
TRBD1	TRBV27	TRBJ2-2	CASSLLKGARTGELFF
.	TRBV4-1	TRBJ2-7	CASSQVLRYEQYF
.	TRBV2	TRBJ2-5	CASSQLTSETQYF
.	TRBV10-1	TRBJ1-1	CASSDLQPGEGAFF
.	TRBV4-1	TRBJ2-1	CASSQAGTNYNEQFF
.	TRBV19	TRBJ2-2	CASSPQGLGGELFF
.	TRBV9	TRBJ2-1	CASSVVGGPDEQFF
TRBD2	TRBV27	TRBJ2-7	CASSLGLALHEQYF
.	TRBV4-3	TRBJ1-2	CASSQDGGRGSTNYGYTF
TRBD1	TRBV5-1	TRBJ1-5	CASSSQGGNQPQHF
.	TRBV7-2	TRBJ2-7	CASSRTTVSSYEQYF
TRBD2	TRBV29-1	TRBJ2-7	CSVSAGAYEQYF
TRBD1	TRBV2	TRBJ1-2	CASSYGQGGGGYTF
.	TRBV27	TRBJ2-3	CASTFQARGTDTQYF
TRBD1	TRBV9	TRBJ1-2	CASSEPRGSDYGYTF
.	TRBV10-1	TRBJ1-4	CASSESRGYNEKLFF
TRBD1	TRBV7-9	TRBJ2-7	CASSFDRGGYEQYF
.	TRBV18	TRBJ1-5	CASSVAEYQPQHF
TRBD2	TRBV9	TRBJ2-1	CASSVAPPGGPNEQFF
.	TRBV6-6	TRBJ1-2	CASSSGHRGGYTF
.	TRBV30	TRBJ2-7	CAWSAIDEQYF
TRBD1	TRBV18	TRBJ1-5	CASSLDRQGWDQPQHF
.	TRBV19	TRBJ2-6	CASTLNPRYGGANVLTF
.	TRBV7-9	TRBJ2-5	CASSSFRETQYF
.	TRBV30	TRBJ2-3	CAWTSMADTQYF
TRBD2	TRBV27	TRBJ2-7	CASRREQPSYEQYF
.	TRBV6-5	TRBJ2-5	CASSYQATGETQYF
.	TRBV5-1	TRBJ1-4	CASSDVIGANEKLFF
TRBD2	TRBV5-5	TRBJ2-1	CASSLVPGLAIEQFF
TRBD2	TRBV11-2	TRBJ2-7	CASSLAPTSGTYEQYF
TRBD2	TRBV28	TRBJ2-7	CASSPRGGYF
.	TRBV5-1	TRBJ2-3	CASSSESTILTTDTQYF
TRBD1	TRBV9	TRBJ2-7	CASSVAGQGAYEQYF
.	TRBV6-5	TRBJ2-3	CASSYSRVRDTQYF
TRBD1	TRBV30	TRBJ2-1	CAWMGQGMGEQFF
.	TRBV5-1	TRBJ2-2	CASSQGHLSGELFF
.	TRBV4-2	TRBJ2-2	CASSQGALANTGELFF
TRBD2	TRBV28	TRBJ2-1	CASVWMGSGRDNEQFF
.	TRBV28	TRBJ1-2	CASSLSPNYGYTF
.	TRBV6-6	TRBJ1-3	CASSYSRPESGNTIYF
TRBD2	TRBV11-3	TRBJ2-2	CAGSASRDYTGTGELFF
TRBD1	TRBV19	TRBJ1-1	CATKGDRDEAFF
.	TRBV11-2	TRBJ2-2	CASSFGIGGPELETGELFF
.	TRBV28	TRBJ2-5	CASSLSRRGKETQYF
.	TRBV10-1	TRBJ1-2	CASSEAENYGYTF
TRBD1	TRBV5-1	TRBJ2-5	CASSSHRQGVQETQYF
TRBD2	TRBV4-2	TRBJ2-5	CASSQPTSGKETQYF
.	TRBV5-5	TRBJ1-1	CASSLSAVTTEEAFF
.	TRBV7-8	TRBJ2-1	CASSLAPSEQFF
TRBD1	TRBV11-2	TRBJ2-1	CASSLDRAEQFF
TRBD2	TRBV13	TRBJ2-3	CASSASGTSVGTQYF
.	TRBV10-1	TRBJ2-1	CASADEQFF
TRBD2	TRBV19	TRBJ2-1	CASSISGSFTFDEQFF
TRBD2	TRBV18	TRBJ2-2	CASSPPTSRGSGELFF
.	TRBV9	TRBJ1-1	CASSVAGGAGNTEAFF
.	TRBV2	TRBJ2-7	CASDYGPSYEQYF